This T cell receptor beta chain derives from a study of cytomegalovirus exposure and HLA in healthy donors. This CDR3 contains 14 residues. Germline loops: CDR1 MNHNY, CDR2 SVGAGI (reference sequence). The trim removed 6 bases at V and 0 bases at J, leaving 5 bases unmatched. The PCR ran on 60 Vbeta and 13 Jbeta primers. TCRdb keeps only in-frame clones here, not all; method: immunoSEQ multiplex PCR. The sample has 140,000 or so clones; over 60% are singletons. The receptor was isolated from a woman aged 55-70 years in good health and CMV-seronegative. J is TRBJ2-7 and V is TRBV6-6, with 7 positions matching TRBD2. Source material: PBMCs. The CDR3 nucleotides are TGTGCCAGCAGGCAGGGAGGGAGCTCCTACGAGCAGTACTTC. The encoded protein is CASRQGGSSYEQYF.